This record covers a single T cell receptor beta chain. Antigen unknown. This beta chain is an unintended read in a library built for alpha chains; its size means little. The data are from a study of spatial heterogeneity in lung cancer. Study-level points and caveats: Intratumoral expanded alpha and beta TCR counts were found to track tumor mutation counts.

TCRdb itself ran the 5' RACE reads through MiXCR, one entry per CDR3 protein. Of about 5,100 distinct CDR3 sequences listed, about 6.4% are singletons. V dropped 7 bases and J dropped 1 base, with 14 bases sitting between them. This CDR3 comprises 14 residues. Per the germline V gene, CDR1 is SGHRS and CDR2 is YFSETQ. Stated time point: sample taken at primary tumor resection. The sequence derives from a female donor with early-stage non-small cell lung cancer. The input for sequencing was lung tumor tissue, taken at surgery. J is TRBJ2-5 and V is TRBV5-1; tentatively, D is TRBD1 or TRBD2 (5 bases each). CDR3 nucleotides: TGCGCCAGCGGAAGAGGGGAAATCCAAGAGACCCAGTACTTC. Its translation: CASGRGEIQETQYF. The whole variable domain, filled in from reference TRBV5-1 and TRBJ2-5, reads KAGVTQTPRYLIKTRGQQVTLSCSPISGHRSVSWYQQTPGQGLQFLFEYFSETQRNKGNFPGRFSGRQFSNSRSEMNVSTLELGDSALYLCASGRGEIQETQYFGPGTRLLVL.